A single sample is the source of the 28 T cell receptor beta chains below, sequenced in a study of blood T cell repertoires in COVID-19. Only in-frame clones appear in the TCRdb table, and some are missing; sequencing was by immunoSEQ multiplex PCR. The sample has tens of thousands of clones, about 88% seen once. Sequencing used peripheral blood. The origin of the receptors is a woman aged 80 or older with acute or convalescent COVID-19.

This clone was seen a handful of times. This chain joins TRBV6-5 and TRBJ1-2; D is possibly TRBD1 (6 bases). The CDR3 sequence is 14 residues long. Trimming removed 0 bases at V and 5 bases at J, with 10 bases between. Germline V gene data show CDR1 as MNHEY and CDR2 as SVGAGI. CDR3 loop: CASSYSLTGYGYTF. The DNA of the CDR3 is TGTGCCAGCAGTTACTCCCTCACAGGGTATGGCTACACCTTC.

The chain recombines TRBV6-5 with TRBJ2-7; 9 bases line up with TRBD2. The junction had 2 bases not matched to a gene; V was cut back by 2 bases and J by 3 bases. This CDR3 region has 14 residues. Germline V gene lookup returns CDR1 MNHEY and CDR2 SVGAGI. This CDR3 reads CASSYLRGGYEQYF. The CDR3, as DNA: TGTGCCAGCAGTTACCTGCGGGGGGGCTACGAGCAGTACTTC.

The chain couples TRBV29-1 to TRBJ1-5, with 9 bases lining up with TRBD1. The V segment lost 5 bases and the J segment 6 bases; nucleotides outside the gene matches: 5. The germline CDR1 and CDR2 sequences are SQVTM and ANQGSEA. There are 13 residues in the CDR3. The CDR3 sequence is CSVSPTGGQPQHF. The CDR3, as DNA: TGCAGCGTTTCCCCGACAGGGGGTCAGCCCCAGCATTTT.

This chain links TRBV6-5 with TRBJ2-2; 8 bases match TRBD1. The V gene's germline CDR1 is MNHEY and CDR2 SVGAGI. The V segment lost 6 bases and the J segment 5 bases; nucleotides outside the gene matches: 5. The length of the CDR3 is 14 residues. As DNA, the CDR3 is TGTGCCAGCAGAGCAGGGGGCTCAACCGGGGAGCTGTTTTTT. It codes for CASRAGGSTGELFF.

The V gene is TRBV2, the J gene TRBJ1-5; no reliable D call. CDR1 and CDR2 (germline): SNHLY, FYNNEI. Trimming shortened V by 0 bases and J by 6 bases, and 12 bases separated the two germline ends. The CDR3 is made up of 15 amino acids. CDR3 nucleotides: TGTGCCAGCAGTGAAGCCCCGGAGGCTAGTCAGCCCCAGCATTTT. The encoded protein is CASSEAPEASQPQHF.

The chain recombines TRBV2 with TRBJ2-2, with 8 bases that match TRBD1. The CDR3 sequence is 14 residues long. Unmatched junction bases numbered 2, after V lost 7 bases and J lost 1 base. Germline CDR1 and CDR2: SNHLY and FYNNEI. The CDR3 is CASKGTGNTGELFF. DNA of the CDR3: TGTGCCAGCAAGGGGACAGGGAACACCGGGGAGCTGTTTTTT. Based on the CDR3 plus reference TRBV2 and TRBJ2-2, the full variable domain is EPEVTQTPSHQVTQMGQEVILRCVPISNHLYFYWYRQILGQKVEFLVSFYNNEISEKSEIFDDQFSVERPDGSNFTLKIRSTKLEDSAMYFCASKGTGNTGELFFGEGSRLTVL.

The CDR3 loop is CASSQRTGGDEQYF. Here the CDR3 DNA reads TGCGCCAGCAGCCAAAGGACAGGGGGCGACGAGCAGTACTTC. The J gene is TRBJ2-7, the V gene TRBV5-1, with 11 bases identical to TRBD1. The CDR3 consists of 14 residues. V shed 4 bases and J 5 bases; nucleotides not matched to a gene: 5. Germline-derived CDR1 and CDR2 are SGHRS and YFSETQ.

The rearrangement joins TRBV5-1 to TRBJ2-2, with 11 bases aligning to TRBD1. Germline-derived CDR1 and CDR2 are SGHRS and YFSETQ. V was clipped by 1 base and J by 9 bases; unmatched bases: 5. CDR3 length: 15 residues. CDR3 bases: TGCGCCAGCAGCTTGCCGGGACAGGGGGTCCGGGAGCTGTTTTTT. Translation gives CASSLPGQGVRELFF.

The chain carries TRBV28 and TRBJ2-7; no clear D. The CDR3 spans 14 residues. The ends were cut back, 3 bases at V and 2 bases at J, with 11 bases in the middle. From germline, CDR1 is MDHEN and CDR2 SYDVKM. In DNA form, the CDR3 reads TGTGCCAGCAGTTTTTTTGGGCAGGCCTACGAGCAGTACTTC. It codes for CASSFFGQAYEQYF.

The chain carries TRBV10-1 and TRBJ2-3, with D maybe TRBD2 (6 bases). Germline-derived CDR1 and CDR2 are WNHNN and SYGVQD (reference sequence). The CDR3 spans 14 residues. Trimming shortened V by 3 bases and J by 4 bases, and 11 bases separated the two germline ends. In DNA, the CDR3 is TGCGCCAGCAGTGAAGGGACTGACCCAGATACGCAGTATTTT. Its translation: CASSEGTDPDTQYF.

In its sample, this clone was seen once. J is TRBJ2-6 and V is TRBV7-3; the D is unclear. The CDR3 length is 13 residues. V was clipped by 4 bases and J by 4 bases, with 5 bases between them. Germline CDR1 is SGHTA and CDR2 is FQGTGA. In DNA, the CDR3 is TGTGCCAGCAGCTCGGTCGGGGCCAACGTCCTGACTTTC. Encoded protein: CASSSVGANVLTF.

This chain links TRBV6-6 with TRBJ2-5, with 10 bases lining up with TRBD1. The CDR3 runs 13 residues. The ends lost 7 bases at V and 5 bases at J; junction bases unmatched: 4. The germline CDR1 and CDR2 sequences are MNHNY and SVGAGI (reference sequence). The CDR3 loop reads CASTTTGGETQYF. DNA for the CDR3: TGTGCCAGCACCACGACAGGGGGCGAGACCCAGTACTTC.

The chain recombines TRBV28 with TRBJ2-5; the match to TRBD2 covers 9 bases. The CDR3 extends over 15 amino acids. Germline loops: CDR1 MDHEN, CDR2 SYDVKM. The V and J ends lost 6 bases and 2 bases, in that order; junction bases with no gene match: 7. CDR3 nucleotide sequence: TGTGCCAGCAGCCGCGGGGGGGCGGTTCAAGAGACCCAGTACTTC. It yields the protein CASSRGGAVQETQYF. Together with reference TRBV28 and TRBJ2-5, the CDR3 gives the full variable domain: DVKVTQSSRYLVKRTGEKVFLECVQDMDHENMFWYRQDPGLGLRLIYFSYDVKMKEKGDIPEGYSVSREKKERFSLILESASTNQTSMYLCASSRGGAVQETQYFGPGTRLLVL.

The chain links TRBV3-1 (or the pseudogene TRBV3-2) to TRBJ1-5, with D hard to call. Germline CDR1 and CDR2: LGHDT and YNNKEL (reference sequence). Trimming left V 4 bases short and J 1 base short, with 8 bases between. The CDR3 consists of 14 residues. CDR3 nucleotide sequence: TGTGCCAGCAGCCCCTCGGAGAGCAATCAGCCCCAGCATTTT. It yields the protein CASSPSESNQPQHF.

This clone was observed a handful of times. Other DNA sequences in this specimen translate into the identical CDR3. The chain couples TRBV5-1 to TRBJ1-1; 11 bases line up with TRBD1. Losses at the gene ends were 3 bases for V and 1 base for J; bases not matched to a gene: 8. Germline V gene data show CDR1 as SGHRS and CDR2 as YFSETQ. This CDR3 is built from 17 residues. The CDR3 loop is CASSSSGTGGRNTEAFF. CDR3 bases: TGCGCCAGCAGCTCCTCCGGGACAGGGGGAAGGAACACTGAAGCTTTCTTT. Together with reference TRBV5-1 and TRBJ1-1, the CDR3 gives the full variable domain: KAGVTQTPRYLIKTRGQQVTLSCSPISGHRSVSWYQQTPGQGLQFLFEYFSETQRNKGNFPGRFSGRQFSNSRSEMNVSTLELGDSALYLCASSSSGTGGRNTEAFFGQGTRLTVV.

A few counts support this clone. The sample has other DNA sequences that encode this CDR3 too. V is TRBV5-1 and J is TRBJ1-6; unclear D gene. This CDR3 comprises 13 residues. The germline V gene encodes CDR1 SGHRS and CDR2 YFSETQ. V was cut by 0 bases and J by 8 bases, with 6 bases left in between. As DNA, the CDR3 is TGCGCCAGCAGCTTGGCTGGCTATTCACCCCTCCACTTT. As protein: CASSLAGYSPLHF.

This clone was observed a single time. The chain is built from TRBV5-4 and TRBJ2-3, with a weak D call TRBD2 (6 bases). The CDR3 loop spans 13 amino acids. V was cut by 0 bases and J by 5 bases, with 7 bases left in between. CDR1 and CDR2 from the germline V gene are SGHNT and YYREEE (reference sequence). The CDR3 DNA is TGTGCCAGCAGCTTGGTGGGGGGAGATACGCAGTATTTT. Its translation: CASSLVGGDTQYF.

The J gene is TRBJ2-2, the V gene TRBV7-3, with TRBD1 matching 7 bases. J lost 6 bases, V lost 8 bases, and 12 bases had no gene match. The V gene's germline CDR1 is SGHTA and CDR2 FQGTGA. The CDR3 runs 15 residues. As DNA, the CDR3 is TGTGCCAGCGGATTCCGTCGACAGGGAGCCGGGGAGCTGTTTTTT. Encoded protein: CASGFRRQGAGELFF.

The chain recombines TRBV7-6 with TRBJ2-5; D gene unclear. In germline, CDR1 is SGHVS, CDR2 FNYEAQ. The CDR3 extends over 15 amino acids. Trimming removed 1 base from V and 4 bases from J, with 13 bases in between. The CDR3 protein is CASSLDGRFAETQYF. The CDR3 coding sequence is TGTGCCAGCAGCTTAGACGGCAGGTTCGCAGAGACCCAGTACTTC.

The rearrangement joins TRBV5-8 to TRBJ2-3, with TRBD2 matching over 8 bases. After removal of 7 bases from V and 4 bases from J, the junction contained 14 bases not matched to a gene. This CDR3 spans 16 amino acids. Germline V gives CDR1 SGHTS, CDR2 YDEGEE. CDR3 region: CASGGGGRLFPDTQYF. The CDR3 nucleotides read TGTGCCAGCGGAGGCGGGGGGCGCCTCTTTCCAGATACGCAGTATTTT.

The gene calls are TRBV10-3 and TRBJ2-1; possibly TRBD2 for D (5 bases). The germline V gene has CDR1 ENHRY and CDR2 SYGVKD. The length of the CDR3 is 14 residues. Trimming pared 7 bases from V and 7 bases from J, leaving 17 bases between. The CDR3, as DNA: TGTGCCATCACATCGACCACTCCGGGGAATGAGCAGTTCTTC. Protein sequence: CAITSTTPGNEQFF.

V is TRBV6-6 and J is TRBJ2-7; 7 positions agree with TRBD1. CDR1 and CDR2 (germline): MNHNY, SVGAGI (reference sequence). V shed 7 bases and J 5 bases; nucleotides not matched to a gene: 5. The CDR3 runs to 12 residues. For the CDR3, the DNA is TGTGCCAGCACCAGGGGGAGCGACGAGCAGTACTTC. This translates into CASTRGSDEQYF.

This chain links TRBV14 with TRBJ2-3; 11 positions match TRBD2. V lost 4 bases to trimming and J lost 0 bases; unmatched junction nucleotides: 3. CDR3 length equals 16 residues. Germline V gives CDR1 SGHDN, CDR2 FVKESK. CDR3 in DNA: TGTGCCAGCAGCCCTGGGACTAGCGGAAGCACAGATACGCAGTATTTT. It translates to CASSPGTSGSTDTQYF.

The V and J genes are TRBV2 and TRBJ1-1; D remains unclear. The ends were cut back, 10 bases at V and 3 bases at J, with 18 bases in the middle. Germline values: CDR1 SNHLY, CDR2 FYNNEI. The CDR3 runs 14 residues. The chain's CDR3 is CATARRELDTEAFF. The DNA for the CDR3 is TGTGCCACCGCGAGGAGGGAATTGGACACTGAAGCTTTCTTT.

A single count supports this clone. The V gene is TRBV27, the J gene TRBJ1-1; 7 bases align to TRBD1. The trim removed 0 bases at V and 6 bases at J, leaving 7 bases unmatched. Germline V lookup: CDR1 MNHEY, CDR2 SMNVEV (reference sequence). The CDR3 is 15 amino acids. The CDR3 loop is CASSLSYDRAAEAFF. CDR3 coding DNA: TGTGCCAGCAGTTTATCGTACGACAGGGCCGCTGAAGCTTTCTTT.

This clone showed up just once. The V call is TRBV11-2, the J call TRBJ1-1, with 8 bases fitting TRBD1. CDR3 length: 15 residues. The germline V gene encodes CDR1 SGHAT and CDR2 FQNNGV. The trim removed 3 bases at V and 4 bases at J, leaving 7 bases unmatched. The CDR3 sequence is CASSFNAGGPTEAFF. The CDR3 DNA is TGTGCCAGCAGCTTTAATGCAGGGGGCCCCACTGAAGCTTTCTTT.

The genes are TRBV7-3 and TRBJ1-1; TRBD1 agrees at 9 bases. With V trimmed by 2 bases and J by 8 bases, 6 bases remained unmatched. Germline loops: CDR1 SGHTA, CDR2 FQGTGA. This CDR3 region has 14 residues. This CDR3 reads CASSLPWDRDEAFF. CDR3 DNA: TGTGCCAGCAGCTTACCGTGGGACAGGGACGAAGCTTTCTTT. Variable domain in full (rest from reference TRBV7-3 and TRBJ1-1): GAGVSQTPSNKVTEKGKYVELRCDPISGHTALYWYRQSLGQGPEFLIYFQGTGAADDSGLPNDRFFAVRPEGSVSTLKIQRTERGDSAVYLCASSLPWDRDEAFFGQGTRLTVV.

V and J are TRBV5-1 and TRBJ1-1, with 7 bases lining up with TRBD1. This CDR3 has 15 amino acids. The germline V gene has CDR1 SGHRS and CDR2 YFSETQ. J was trimmed by 8 bases and V by 3 bases; bases with no gene match: 13. CDR3 loop: CASSSRDRVPPEAFF. DNA for the CDR3: TGCGCCAGCAGCTCCCGGGACAGAGTGCCACCAGAAGCTTTCTTT.